These 21 T cell receptor beta chains share one sample of origin, sequenced in a study of cytomegalovirus exposure and HLA in healthy donors. PCR used 60 Vbeta primers and 13 Jbeta primers. TCRdb keeps only in-frame clones here, not all; method: immunoSEQ multiplex PCR. The sample lists about 150,000 clones, about 80% occurring once. Sequenced: PBMCs. The receptors here all came from a woman between 50 and 59 years old in good health and CMV-seropositive.

The V gene is TRBV5-1, the J gene TRBJ2-3, with 8 bases aligning to TRBD1. CDR1 and CDR2 (germline): SGHRS, YFSETQ. Trimming cost V 3 bases and J 2 bases; bases outside gene matches: 5. This CDR3 spans 15 amino acids. The CDR3 nucleotides are TGCGCCAGCAGCTCGACAGGGGACGCCACAGATACGCAGTATTTT. Encoded protein: CASSSTGDATDTQYF. The complete variable domain, with remaining parts taken from reference TRBV5-1 and TRBJ2-3, reads KAGVTQTPRYLIKTRGQQVTLSCSPISGHRSVSWYQQTPGQGLQFLFEYFSETQRNKGNFPGRFSGRQFSNSRSEMNVSTLELGDSALYLCASSSTGDATDTQYFGPGTRLTVL.

This chain joins TRBV7-3 and TRBJ2-3, with 8 bases lining up with TRBD2. From germline, CDR1 is SGHTA and CDR2 FQGTGA. The trim removed 8 bases at V and 1 base at J, leaving 5 bases unmatched. The CDR3 spans 14 residues. The CDR3 protein is CASGPAGGTDTQYF. CDR3 DNA sequence: TGTGCCAGCGGTCCAGCGGGGGGCACAGATACGCAGTATTTT.

The genes are TRBV7-8 and TRBJ1-2, with 9 bases fitting TRBD1. Germline CDR1 and CDR2: SGHVS and FQNEAQ. CDR3 length: 15 residues. The junction had 4 bases not matched to a gene; V was cut back by 4 bases and J by 1 base. In nucleotides, the CDR3 is TGTGCCAGCAGCTCGAACAGGGGGCATAACTATGGCTACACCTTC. It encodes CASSSNRGHNYGYTF.

The CDR3 region is CASRLQVNTEAFF. The CDR3 DNA reads TGTGCCAGCAGGTTACAGGTGAACACTGAAGCTTTCTTT. The V call is TRBV6-5, the J call TRBJ1-1; D is possibly TRBD1 (5 bases). The CDR3 spans 13 residues. In germline, CDR1 is MNHEY, CDR2 SVGAGI. Trimming left V 6 bases short and J 0 bases short, with 8 bases between.

The chain recombines TRBV7-2 with TRBJ2-1, with D possibly TRBD2 on 6 matching bases. V lost 2 bases and J 7 bases, leaving 15 bases between the germline ends. Germline CDR1 and CDR2: SGHTA and FQGNSA. This CDR3 is built from 15 residues. CDR3 sequence (DNA): TGTGCCAGCAGCTTAATGGTGCTAGCGTGGAATGAGCAGTTCTTC. Its protein product is CASSLMVLAWNEQFF.

The CDR3 spells CASRLSLSHEAFF. The CDR3, as DNA: TGTGCCAGCAGACTAAGCCTCAGCCATGAAGCTTTCTTT. The rearrangement links TRBV6-1 to TRBJ1-1, with D hard to call. The CDR3 length is 13 residues. V was pared by 6 bases and J by 7 bases, with 15 bases between. Germline V lookup: CDR1 MNHNS, CDR2 SASEGT.

The CDR3 sequence is CASSLSTDRGYEQYF. The CDR3 coding sequence is TGTGCCAGCAGCTTGTCTACTGACAGGGGCTACGAGCAGTACTTC. The gene calls are TRBV5-5 and TRBJ2-7, with 8 bases fitting TRBD1. V lost 1 base, J lost 3 bases, and 6 bases stayed unmatched. This CDR3 comprises 15 residues. Germline values: CDR1 SGHKS, CDR2 YYEKEE (reference sequence).

As to this clone: The same CDR3 is also encoded by other DNA sequences in this sample. The gene calls are TRBV5-1 and TRBJ2-6; perhaps TRBD2 as D (6 bases). Germline CDR1 and CDR2: SGHRS and YFSETQ. The CDR3 covers 14 residues. Trimming took off 4 bases at V and 1 base at J, with 6 bases between the two ends. CDR3 in amino acids: CASSGGSGANVLTF. The DNA for the CDR3 is TGCGCCAGCAGCGGGGGGTCTGGGGCCAACGTCCTGACTTTC.

The CDR3 DNA is TGTGCCAGCAGTAAGGACAGGGTAGGGCTCGGAGATACGCAGTATTTT. Protein product: CASSKDRVGLGDTQYF. The rearrangement links TRBV6-6 to TRBJ2-3, with 8 positions matching TRBD1. J was trimmed by 5 bases and V by 5 bases; bases with no gene match: 12. Germline V CDR1 and CDR2: MNHNY, SVGAGI (reference sequence). The CDR3 has 16 residues.

The chain uses TRBV11-1 and TRBJ2-7; TRBD2 is a possible D gene (7 bases). Germline CDR1 is SGHAT and CDR2 is FQDESV (reference sequence). This CDR3 has 14 residues. Trimming cost V 5 bases and J 7 bases, with 18 bases left between them. The CDR3 protein is CASSPHRVGGEQYF. CDR3 DNA sequence: TGTGCCAGCAGCCCCCACAGGGTGGGGGGGGAGCAGTACTTC.

CDR3 bases: TGTGCCAGCAGCTTAAGGCCTAGCGGGGGGGCCCGGAGGAACATTCAGTACTTC. Translated, it gives CASSLRPSGGARRNIQYF. The chain links TRBV7-2 to TRBJ2-4; 12 nucleotides match TRBD2. CDR1 is SGHTA, CDR2 FQGNSA, per germline. The CDR3 covers 18 residues. With 2 bases clipped from V and 7 bases from J, the junction kept 12 bases outside the gene matches.

A few counts support this clone. The V gene is TRBV5-4, the J gene TRBJ2-1; 9 nucleotides line up with TRBD1. CDR3 length: 17 amino acids. Unmatched junction bases numbered 6, after V lost 1 base and J lost 1 base. Germline V gene lookup returns CDR1 SGHNT and CDR2 YYREEE (reference sequence). CDR3 DNA sequence: TGTGCCAGCAGCTTGTGGGGGACAGGGATGTCCTACAATGAGCAGTTCTTC. This translates into CASSLWGTGMSYNEQFF.

This chain links TRBV7-8 with TRBJ2-1, with TRBD2 matching over 10 bases. This CDR3 comprises 15 residues. CDR1 and CDR2 from the germline V gene are SGHVS and FQNEAQ. V shed 2 bases and J 8 bases; nucleotides not matched to a gene: 6. CDR3: CASSLLSGGKDEQFF. The CDR3 coding sequence is TGTGCCAGCAGCTTACTTAGCGGGGGGAAGGATGAGCAGTTCTTC.

The CDR3 DNA follows: TGCAGTGCTTCCCCAGGGGGTGAAGCTTTCTTT. Amino acid sequence: CSASPGGEAFF. This chain connects TRBV20-1 to TRBJ1-1, with TRBD1 matching 7 bases. The trim removed 5 bases at V and 7 bases at J, leaving 4 bases unmatched. Per the germline V gene, CDR1 is DFQATT and CDR2 is SNEGSKA (reference sequence). The CDR3 runs to 11 residues.

The V and J genes are TRBV7-9 and TRBJ2-7, with TRBD1 matching over 7 bases. There are 14 residues in the CDR3. After removal of 7 bases from V and 3 bases from J, the junction contained 9 bases not matched to a gene. The germline V gene encodes CDR1 SEHNR and CDR2 FQNEAQ (reference sequence). The CDR3 protein is CASTPVDRYYEQYF. The CDR3 DNA is TGTGCCAGCACCCCGGTGGACAGGTACTACGAGCAGTACTTC.

For this clone: A read error may account for a junction end that differs from germline. The J gene is TRBJ2-1, the V gene TRBV10-1, with TRBD2 matching 8 bases. Germline lookup yields CDR1 WNHNN and CDR2 SYGVQD (reference sequence). There are 15 residues in the CDR3. CDR3 nucleotides: TGCGCCAGCAGTGAAGGAGCGGGGGTCCGGAATGGGCAGTTCTTC. This gives the protein CASSEGAGVRNGQFF.

This rearrangement joins TRBV4-1 to TRBJ1-3; the D is unclear. Trimming shortened V by 3 bases and J by 0 bases, and 9 bases separated the two germline ends. CDR1 and CDR2 from the germline V gene are MGHRA and YSYEKL. This CDR3 spans 15 amino acids. As DNA, the CDR3 is TGCGCCAGCAGCCAGAATGCGGCCTCTGGAAACACCATATATTTT. Amino acids: CASSQNAASGNTIYF.

The V gene is TRBV5-1, the J gene TRBJ2-3; 9 bases are a match to TRBD2. The J segment lost 0 bases and the V segment lost 1 base, leaving 3 bases of the junction unmatched. The V gene's germline CDR1 is SGHRS and CDR2 YFSETQ. This CDR3 is 16 amino acids long. The DNA for the CDR3 is TGCGCCAGCAGCTTGAGCGGGGGGACCAGCACAGATACGCAGTATTTT. Translated: CASSLSGGTSTDTQYF. The variable domain in full, with the rest retrieved from reference TRBV5-1 and TRBJ2-3, is KAGVTQTPRYLIKTRGQQVTLSCSPISGHRSVSWYQQTPGQGLQFLFEYFSETQRNKGNFPGRFSGRQFSNSRSEMNVSTLELGDSALYLCASSLSGGTSTDTQYFGPGTRLTVL.

The chain employs TRBV5-1 and TRBJ2-7; D gene unclear. The CDR3 loop spans 12 amino acids. The germline V and J ends were trimmed by 0 bases and 4 bases, with 5 bases remaining between them. Germline CDR1 and CDR2: SGHRS and YFSETQ. In DNA form, the CDR3 reads TGCGCCAGCAGCTTGGGACAATACGAGCAGTACTTC. It translates to CASSLGQYEQYF.

The V and J genes are TRBV18 and TRBJ2-2; 8 bases are shared with TRBD1. The V gene's germline CDR1 is KGHSH and CDR2 LQKENI. V lost 6 bases, J lost 6 bases, and 15 bases stayed unmatched. The CDR3 is 17 residues long. This CDR3 reads CASSPGTGHYAAGELFF. The DNA of the CDR3 is TGTGCCAGCTCCCCTGGGACAGGCCACTACGCTGCCGGGGAGCTGTTTTTT. Based on the CDR3 plus reference TRBV18 and TRBJ2-2, the full variable domain is NAGVMQNPRHLVRRRGQEARLRCSPMKGHSHVYWYRQLPEEGLKFMVYLQKENIIDESGMPKERFSAEFPKEGPSILRIQQVVRGDSAAYFCASSPGTGHYAAGELFFGEGSRLTVL.

The chain has TRBV2 and TRBJ2-7; TRBD1 agrees at 10 bases. There are 13 residues in the CDR3. Germline-derived CDR1 and CDR2 are SNHLY and FYNNEI. Unmatched junction bases numbered 6, after V lost 7 bases and J lost 6 bases. The CDR3 coding sequence is TGTGCCAGCAAGGAGACAGGGGGCCGCGAGCAGTACTTC. Translating it yields CASKETGGREQYF.